The 12 T cell receptor beta chains below were found in one sample sequenced in a study of T cells after yellow fever vaccination. TCRdb analysed the 5' RACE reads with MiXCR anew, one entry per CDR3 protein. Here the sample spans around 30,000 distinct CDR3 sequences, about 6.3% being singletons. Source: PBMCs, either bulk or a sorted T-cell subset (CD4+, CD8+, memory, or dextramer-sorted; not recorded which), taken on the day of the first yellow fever vaccination. These TCRs come from a man younger than 35 who received the YFV17D yellow fever vaccine.

This clonotype appeared many times. The chain is built from TRBV5-4 and TRBJ2-1, with D perhaps being TRBD1 or TRBD2 (6 bases each). CDR3 length: 16 residues. V shed 9 bases and J shed 4 bases, with 23 bases lying between them. Germline assignment: CDR1 SGHNT and CDR2 YYREEE (reference sequence). In DNA form, the CDR3 reads TGTGCCACTAGAGCGTTGGGGGGCCTGGGGTACAATGAGCAGTTCTTC. Amino acids: CATRALGGLGYNEQFF.

This clonotype was recorded at least ten times. J is TRBJ2-3 and V is TRBV10-2, with 7 bases aligning to TRBD2. Germline values: CDR1 WSHSY, CDR2 SAAADI. V gave up 7 bases and J gave up 5 bases; unmatched junction bases: 9. The CDR3 sequence is 14 residues long. CDR3 protein: CASKGDAGVDTQYF. CDR3 in DNA: TGCGCCAGCAAAGGGGATGCGGGGGTAGATACGCAGTATTTT.

This clonotype was detected a few times. V gene TRBV28 combines with J gene TRBJ2-6; 7 nucleotides line up with TRBD1. The V gene's germline CDR1 is MDHEN and CDR2 SYDVKM. This CDR3 contains 16 residues. Trimming took 6 bases from V and 2 from J; bases not matched to a gene: 7. In DNA, the CDR3 is TGTGCCAGCAGGTCGGCGACAGGGACTGGGGCCAACGTCCTGACTTTC. Translated, it gives CASRSATGTGANVLTF.

This clonotype was detected once. A much larger clonotype is one base distant, so this may be a read error. The conserved final phenylalanine or tryptophan is absent from the CDR3, which likely points to a read error. The CDR3 reads CAWINGRGRNTEAFL. The CDR3 bases are TGTGCCTGGATTAACGGGAGGGGAAGGAACACTGAAGCTTTCCTT. The rearrangement joins TRBV30 to TRBJ1-1; tentative D call: TRBD1 (5 bases). The CDR3 loop spans 15 amino acids. Trimming took 4 bases from V and 1 from J, leaving 16 bases between them. Germline V lookup: CDR1 GTSNPN, CDR2 SVGIG (reference sequence).

This clonotype was seen at least ten times. The chain employs TRBV6-5 and TRBJ1-6; 7 positions agree with TRBD1. J was trimmed by 7 bases and V by 6 bases; bases with no gene match: 6. The CDR3 totals 14 residues. Germline assignment: CDR1 MNHEY and CDR2 SVGAGI. CDR3 in DNA: TGTGCCAGCAGACCGACAGGGAGGAATTCACCCCTCCACTTT. Residues: CASRPTGRNSPLHF.

This clonotype was seen at least ten times. The CDR3 nucleotides read TGCAGCGTTGAAGAACAGCCCCTGCGCTACACCTTC. Translated: CSVEEQPLRYTF. V usage is TRBV29-1 and J usage is TRBJ1-2; no reliable D call. V lost 0 bases to trimming and J lost 9 bases, with 11 bases between them. The CDR3 totals 12 residues. The germline gives CDR1 SQVTM, CDR2 ANQGSEA. Supplemented by reference TRBV29-1 and TRBJ1-2, the full variable domain reads SAVISQKPSRDICQRGTSLTIQCQVDSQVTMMFWYRQQPGQSLTLIATANQGSEATYESGFVIDKFPISRPNLTFSTLTVSNMSPEDSSIYLCSVEEQPLRYTFGSGTRLTVV.

This clonotype came up many times. CDR3 amino acids: CASSYSVVPKISYEQYV. The CDR3 DNA reads TGTGCCAGCAGTTACTCAGTAGTGCCTAAAATCTCCTACGAGCAGTACGTC. V and J are TRBV6-5 and TRBJ2-7, with D uncertain. The germline V gene has CDR1 MNHEY and CDR2 SVGAGI. The V gene lost 0 bases and the J gene lost 0 bases, with 15 bases spanning the gap. The CDR3 runs 17 residues.

This clonotype was recorded many times. The chain has TRBV19 and TRBJ1-1; unclear D gene. Germline values: CDR1 LNHDA, CDR2 SQIVND (reference sequence). This CDR3 has 13 residues. The ends were cut back, 5 bases at V and 2 bases at J, with 9 bases in the middle. The CDR3 reads CASSRGYNTEAFF. In DNA form, the CDR3 reads TGTGCCAGTAGTCGTGGGTATAACACTGAAGCTTTCTTT.

This clonotype was counted ten times or more. The J gene is TRBJ2-3, the V gene TRBV5-1, with TRBD1 as a possible D gene (5 bases). The CDR3 totals 14 residues. Germline values: CDR1 SGHRS, CDR2 YFSETQ. Trimming shortened V by 4 bases and J by 5 bases, and 14 bases separated the two germline ends. Here the CDR3 DNA reads TGCGCCAGCAGCGCCGACAGCGCCGGAGATACGCAGTATTTT. This gives the protein CASSADSAGDTQYF. The full variable domain, in which reference TRBV5-1 and TRBJ2-3 provide the parts outside the CDR3, is KAGVTQTPRYLIKTRGQQVTLSCSPISGHRSVSWYQQTPGQGLQFLFEYFSETQRNKGNFPGRFSGRQFSNSRSEMNVSTLELGDSALYLCASSADSAGDTQYFGPGTRLTVL.

This clonotype was picked up many times. V usage is TRBV5-1 and J usage is TRBJ2-1; 8 nucleotides align to TRBD2. Germline lookup yields CDR1 SGHRS and CDR2 YFSETQ. The CDR3 consists of 15 residues. V was pared by 8 bases and J by 1 base, with 8 bases of the junction left unmatched. In nucleotides, the CDR3 is TGCGCCAGTGATAGCGGGGACCATTCCTACAATGAGCAGTTCTTC. Translated: CASDSGDHSYNEQFF.

This clonotype was seen many times. The chain joins TRBV6-5 to TRBJ1-6; the D is unclear. This CDR3 has 15 amino acids. Trimming shortened V by 5 bases and J by 2 bases, and 10 bases separated the two germline ends. Germline V CDR1 and CDR2: MNHEY, SVGAGI. The CDR3 spells CASSPGGTYNSPLHF. DNA of the CDR3: TGTGCCAGCAGTCCAGGTGGTACCTATAATTCACCCCTCCACTTT.

This clonotype showed up many times. The V call is TRBV29-1, the J call TRBJ2-7, with D possibly being TRBD2 (5 bases). V gave up 6 bases and J gave up 5 bases, with 20 bases separating them. The CDR3 has 14 amino acids. The V gene's germline CDR1 is SQVTM and CDR2 ANQGSEA. The CDR3 sequence: CSVPLASSRDEQYV. The DNA for the CDR3 is TGCAGCGTCCCCCTAGCTAGCAGTAGGGACGAGCAGTACGTC.